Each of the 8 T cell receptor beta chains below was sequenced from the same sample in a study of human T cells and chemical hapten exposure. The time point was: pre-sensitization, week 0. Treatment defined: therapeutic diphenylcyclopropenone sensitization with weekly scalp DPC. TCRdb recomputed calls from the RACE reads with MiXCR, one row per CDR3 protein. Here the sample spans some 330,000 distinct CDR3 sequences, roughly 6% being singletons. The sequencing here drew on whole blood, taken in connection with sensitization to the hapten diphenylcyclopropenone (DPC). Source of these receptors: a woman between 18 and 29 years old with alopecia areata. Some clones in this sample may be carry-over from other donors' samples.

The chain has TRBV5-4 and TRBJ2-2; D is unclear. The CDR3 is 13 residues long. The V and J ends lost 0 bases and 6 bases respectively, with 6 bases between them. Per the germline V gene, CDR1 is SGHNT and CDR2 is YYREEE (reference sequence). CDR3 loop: CASSLEHPGELFF. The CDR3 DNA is TGTGCCAGCAGCTTGGAGCACCCCGGGGAGCTGTTTTTT. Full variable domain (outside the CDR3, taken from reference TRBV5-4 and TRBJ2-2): ETGVTQSPTHLIKTRGQQVTLRCSSQSGHNTVSWYQQALGQGPQFIFQYYREEENGRGNFPPRFSGLQFPNYSSELNVNALELDDSALYLCASSLEHPGELFFGEGSRLTVL.

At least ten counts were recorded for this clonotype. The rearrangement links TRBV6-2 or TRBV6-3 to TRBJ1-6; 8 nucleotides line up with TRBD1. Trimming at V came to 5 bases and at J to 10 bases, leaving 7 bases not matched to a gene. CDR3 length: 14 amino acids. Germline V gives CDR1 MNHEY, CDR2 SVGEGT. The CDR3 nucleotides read TGTGCCAGCAGTCCAACCAGGGGGCGATCACCCCTCCACTTT. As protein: CASSPTRGRSPLHF.

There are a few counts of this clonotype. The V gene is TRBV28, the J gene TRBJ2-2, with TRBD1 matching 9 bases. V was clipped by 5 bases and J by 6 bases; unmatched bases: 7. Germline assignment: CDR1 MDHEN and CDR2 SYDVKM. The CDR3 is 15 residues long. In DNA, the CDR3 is TGTGCCAGCAGTGTGACGGGACAGGGCCCCGGGGAGCTGTTTTTT. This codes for CASSVTGQGPGELFF.

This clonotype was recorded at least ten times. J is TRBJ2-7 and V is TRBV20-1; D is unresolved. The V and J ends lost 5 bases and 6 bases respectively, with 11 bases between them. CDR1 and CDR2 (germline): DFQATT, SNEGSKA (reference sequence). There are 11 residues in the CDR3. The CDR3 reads CSASPLVEQYF. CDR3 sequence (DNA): TGCAGTGCTTCCCCTCTAGTCGAGCAGTACTTC.

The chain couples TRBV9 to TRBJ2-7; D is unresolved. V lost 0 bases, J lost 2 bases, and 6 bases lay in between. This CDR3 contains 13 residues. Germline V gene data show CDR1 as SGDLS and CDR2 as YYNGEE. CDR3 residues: CASSVAETYEQYF. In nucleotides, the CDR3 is TGTGCCAGCAGCGTAGCTGAGACCTACGAGCAGTACTTC.

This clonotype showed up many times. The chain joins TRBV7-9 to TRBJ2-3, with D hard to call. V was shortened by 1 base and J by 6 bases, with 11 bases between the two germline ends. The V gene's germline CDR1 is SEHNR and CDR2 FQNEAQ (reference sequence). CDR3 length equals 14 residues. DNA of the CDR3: TGTGCCAGCAGCTTAGTGTCCGCTGCGGATACGCAGTATTTT. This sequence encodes CASSLVSAADTQYF. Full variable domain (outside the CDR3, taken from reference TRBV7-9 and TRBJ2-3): DTGVSQNPRHKITKRGQNVTFRCDPISEHNRLYWYRQTLGQGPEFLTYFQNEAQLEKSRLLSDRFSAERPKGSFSTLEIQRTEQGDSAMYLCASSLVSAADTQYFGPGTRLTVL.

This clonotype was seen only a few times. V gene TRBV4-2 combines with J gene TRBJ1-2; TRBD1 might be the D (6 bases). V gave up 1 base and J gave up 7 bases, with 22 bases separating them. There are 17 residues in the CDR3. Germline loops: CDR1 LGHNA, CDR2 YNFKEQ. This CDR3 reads CASSQGLGEQGGSGYTF. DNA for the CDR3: TGTGCCAGCAGCCAAGGGTTAGGAGAACAGGGAGGTAGTGGCTACACCTTC.

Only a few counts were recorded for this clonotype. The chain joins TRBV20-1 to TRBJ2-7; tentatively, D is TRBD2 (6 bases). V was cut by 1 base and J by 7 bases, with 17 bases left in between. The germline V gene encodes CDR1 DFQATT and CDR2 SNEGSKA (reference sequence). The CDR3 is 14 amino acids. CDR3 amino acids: CSARVVGGGGEQYF. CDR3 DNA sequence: TGCAGTGCTAGAGTAGTCGGGGGAGGAGGGGAGCAGTACTTC.